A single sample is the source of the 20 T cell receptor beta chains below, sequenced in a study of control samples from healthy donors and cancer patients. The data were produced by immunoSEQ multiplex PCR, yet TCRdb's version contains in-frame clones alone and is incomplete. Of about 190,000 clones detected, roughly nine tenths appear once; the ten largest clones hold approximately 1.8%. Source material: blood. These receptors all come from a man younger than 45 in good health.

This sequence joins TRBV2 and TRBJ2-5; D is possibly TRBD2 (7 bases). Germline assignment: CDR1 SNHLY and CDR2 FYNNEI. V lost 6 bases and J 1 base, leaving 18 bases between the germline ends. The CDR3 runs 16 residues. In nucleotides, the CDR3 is TGTGCCAGCAGGGTTGGCCTGGGGGGGGCCCAAGAGACCCAGTACTTC. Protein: CASRVGLGGAQETQYF.

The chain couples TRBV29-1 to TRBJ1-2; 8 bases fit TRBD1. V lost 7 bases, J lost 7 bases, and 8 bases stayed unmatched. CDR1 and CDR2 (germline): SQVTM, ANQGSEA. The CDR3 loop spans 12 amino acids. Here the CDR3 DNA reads TGCAGCGCAGACAGGGGAAGCAGTGGCTACACCTTC. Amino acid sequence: CSADRGSSGYTF.

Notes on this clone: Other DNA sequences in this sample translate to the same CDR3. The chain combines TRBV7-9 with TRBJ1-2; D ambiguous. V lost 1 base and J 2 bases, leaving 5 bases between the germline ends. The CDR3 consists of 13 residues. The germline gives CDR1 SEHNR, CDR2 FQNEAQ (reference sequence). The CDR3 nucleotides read TGTGCCAGCAGCTTAGACGGGAACTATGGCTACACCTTC. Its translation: CASSLDGNYGYTF.

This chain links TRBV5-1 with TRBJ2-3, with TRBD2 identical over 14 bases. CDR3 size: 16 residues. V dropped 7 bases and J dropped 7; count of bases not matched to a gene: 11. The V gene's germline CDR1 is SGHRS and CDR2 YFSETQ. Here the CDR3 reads CASSQTSGGVTYTQYF. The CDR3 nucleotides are TGCGCCAGCTCCCAGACTAGCGGGGGGGTCACCTATACGCAGTATTTT.

DNA for the CDR3: TGCGCCAGCAGCTTTATGACAGGGGGCGATGGCTACACCTTC. Its protein is CASSFMTGGDGYTF. V usage is TRBV5-1 and J usage is TRBJ1-2; 10 bases agree with TRBD1. The CDR3 sequence is 14 residues long. CDR1 is SGHRS, CDR2 YFSETQ, per germline. J gave up 6 bases and V 2 bases, and 4 bases lay outside the gene matches.

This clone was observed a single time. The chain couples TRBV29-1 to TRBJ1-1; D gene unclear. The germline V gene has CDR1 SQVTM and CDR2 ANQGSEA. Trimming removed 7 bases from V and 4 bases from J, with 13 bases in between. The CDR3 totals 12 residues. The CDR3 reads CSGGVESTEAFF. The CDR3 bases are TGCAGCGGCGGGGTCGAGAGCACTGAAGCTTTCTTT.

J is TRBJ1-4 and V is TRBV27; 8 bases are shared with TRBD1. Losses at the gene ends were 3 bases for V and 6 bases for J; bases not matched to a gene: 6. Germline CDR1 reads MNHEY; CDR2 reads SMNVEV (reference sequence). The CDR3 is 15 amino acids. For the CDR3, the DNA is TGTGCCAGCAGTTTCCTCAGGGGGCCATATGAAAAACTGTTTTTT. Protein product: CASSFLRGPYEKLFF.

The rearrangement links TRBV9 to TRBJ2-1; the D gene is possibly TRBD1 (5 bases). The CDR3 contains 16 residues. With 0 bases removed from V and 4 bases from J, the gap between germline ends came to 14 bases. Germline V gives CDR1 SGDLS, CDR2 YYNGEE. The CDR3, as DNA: TGTGCCAGCAGCGTAGAAACAGGTTCTTTTTACAATGAGCAGTTCTTC. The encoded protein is CASSVETGSFYNEQFF.

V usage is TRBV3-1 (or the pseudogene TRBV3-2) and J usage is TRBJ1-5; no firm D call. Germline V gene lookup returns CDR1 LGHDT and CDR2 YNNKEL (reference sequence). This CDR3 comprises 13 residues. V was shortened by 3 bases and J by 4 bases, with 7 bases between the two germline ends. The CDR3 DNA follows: TGTGCCAGCAGCCAGACCAAAAATCAGCCCCAGCATTTT. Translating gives CASSQTKNQPQHF.

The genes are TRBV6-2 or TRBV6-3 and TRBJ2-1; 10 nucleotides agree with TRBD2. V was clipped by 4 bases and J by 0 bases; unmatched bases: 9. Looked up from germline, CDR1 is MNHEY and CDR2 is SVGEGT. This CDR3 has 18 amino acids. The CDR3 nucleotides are TGTGCCAGCAGTTCCCGCACTAGCGGGGCAAGCTCCTACAATGAGCAGTTCTTC. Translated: CASSSRTSGASSYNEQFF.

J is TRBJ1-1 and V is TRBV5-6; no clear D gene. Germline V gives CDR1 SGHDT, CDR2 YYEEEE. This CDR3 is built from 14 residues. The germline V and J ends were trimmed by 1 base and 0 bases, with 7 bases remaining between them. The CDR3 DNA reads TGTGCCAGCAGCTTGTGGCAGGTGAACACTGAAGCTTTCTTT. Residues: CASSLWQVNTEAFF.

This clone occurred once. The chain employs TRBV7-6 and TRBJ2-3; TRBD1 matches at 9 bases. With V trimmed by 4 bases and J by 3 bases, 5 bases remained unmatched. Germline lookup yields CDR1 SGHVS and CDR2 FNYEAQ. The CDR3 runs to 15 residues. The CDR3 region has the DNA TGTGCCAGCAGCTCGTCCGGGACAGGGACAGATACGCAGTATTTT. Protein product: CASSSSGTGTDTQYF.

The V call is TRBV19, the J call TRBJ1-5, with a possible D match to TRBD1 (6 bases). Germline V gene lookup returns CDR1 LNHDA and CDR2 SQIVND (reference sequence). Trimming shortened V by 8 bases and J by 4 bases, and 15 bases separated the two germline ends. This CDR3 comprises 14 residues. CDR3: CASGRQAPNQPQHF. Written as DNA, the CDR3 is TGTGCCAGTGGGAGACAGGCGCCAAATCAGCCCCAGCATTTT.

This chain's CDR3 is CASSVRPDRAYEQYF. Here the CDR3 DNA reads TGTGCCAGCAGCGTGAGACCGGACAGAGCCTACGAGCAGTACTTC. The rearrangement uses TRBV9 and TRBJ2-7, with D possibly TRBD1 on 6 matching bases. V shed 2 bases and J shed 2 bases, with 14 bases lying between them. Looked up from germline, CDR1 is SGDLS and CDR2 is YYNGEE. The CDR3 runs to 15 residues.

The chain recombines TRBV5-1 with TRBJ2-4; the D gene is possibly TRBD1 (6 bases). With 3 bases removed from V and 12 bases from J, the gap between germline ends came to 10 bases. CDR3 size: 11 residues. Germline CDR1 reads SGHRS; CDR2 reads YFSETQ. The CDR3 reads CASSSDRHQYF. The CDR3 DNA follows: TGCGCCAGCAGCTCGGACAGACATCAGTACTTC.

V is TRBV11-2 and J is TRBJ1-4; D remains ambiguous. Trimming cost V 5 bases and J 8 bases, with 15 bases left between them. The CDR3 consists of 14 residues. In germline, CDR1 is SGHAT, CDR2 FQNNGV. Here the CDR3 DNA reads TGTGCCAGCAGCACTCCTTACATACGGGAAAAACTGTTTTTT. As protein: CASSTPYIREKLFF.

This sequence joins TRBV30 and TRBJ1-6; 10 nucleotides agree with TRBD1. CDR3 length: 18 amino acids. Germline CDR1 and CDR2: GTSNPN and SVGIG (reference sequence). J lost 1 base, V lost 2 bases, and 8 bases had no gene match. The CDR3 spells CAWSSTGGERSYNSPLHF. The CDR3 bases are TGTGCCTGGAGTTCGACAGGGGGCGAAAGGTCCTATAATTCACCCCTCCACTTT.

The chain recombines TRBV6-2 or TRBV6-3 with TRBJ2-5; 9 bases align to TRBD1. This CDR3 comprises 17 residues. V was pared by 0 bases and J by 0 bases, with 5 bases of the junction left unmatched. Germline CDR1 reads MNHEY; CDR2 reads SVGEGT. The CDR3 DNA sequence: TGTGCCAGCAGTTACTCGATTGGACAGGGGTACCAAGAGACCCAGTACTTC. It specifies CASSYSIGQGYQETQYF.

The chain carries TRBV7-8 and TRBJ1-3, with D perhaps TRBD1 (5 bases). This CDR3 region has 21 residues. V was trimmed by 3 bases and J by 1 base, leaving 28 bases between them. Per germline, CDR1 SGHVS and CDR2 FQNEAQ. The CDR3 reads CASSFLIRQDIRLGSGNTIYF. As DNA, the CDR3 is TGTGCCAGCAGCTTTTTGATCCGGCAGGACATCCGCTTAGGGTCTGGAAACACCATATATTTT.

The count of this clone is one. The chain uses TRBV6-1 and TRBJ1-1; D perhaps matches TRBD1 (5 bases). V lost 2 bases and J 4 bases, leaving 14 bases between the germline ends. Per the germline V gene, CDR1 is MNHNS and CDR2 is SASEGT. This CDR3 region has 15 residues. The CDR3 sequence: CASSEFGGGTTEAFF. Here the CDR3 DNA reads TGTGCCAGCAGTGAATTTGGGGGTGGGACCACTGAAGCTTTCTTT.